The clone carrying this TCR beta chain was seen just once. The sample originates from a study of blood T cell repertoires in COVID-19. Study summary: Material from acute and convalescent COVID-19 was sourced from the United States, Italy and Spain. Sources were T cells, B-cell-depleted T cells, or PBMCs; the material itself was cDNA or gDNA.

TCRdb's table, derived via immunoSEQ multiplex PCR, lists solely in-frame clones and lacks some. The table has around 46,000 clones, around 87% seen once. The CDR3 length is 16 residues. In germline, CDR1 is SNHLY, CDR2 FYNNEI. Trimming stripped 6 bases from V and 4 bases from J, with 19 bases between. The V call is TRBV2, the J call TRBJ2-1; D is possibly TRBD2 (6 bases). The sequenced sample consisted of peripheral blood. This sequence was found in a woman of 80 years or more with COVID-19, enrolled during active disease. CDR3 loop: CASSRENSVGYNEQFF. DNA for the CDR3: TGTGCCAGCAGCCGGGAGAATAGCGTGGGATACAATGAGCAGTTCTTC.